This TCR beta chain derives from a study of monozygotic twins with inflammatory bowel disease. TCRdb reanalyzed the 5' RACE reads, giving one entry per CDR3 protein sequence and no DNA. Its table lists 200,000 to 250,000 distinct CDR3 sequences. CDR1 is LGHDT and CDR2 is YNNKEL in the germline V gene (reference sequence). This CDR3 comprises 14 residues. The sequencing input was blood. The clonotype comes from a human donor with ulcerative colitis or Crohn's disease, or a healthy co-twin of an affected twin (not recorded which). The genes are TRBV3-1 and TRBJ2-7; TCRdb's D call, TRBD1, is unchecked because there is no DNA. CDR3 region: CASSPLQVSYEQYF.